This T cell receptor (beta chain) derives from a study of T cell repertoires in cytomegalovirus infection (dated 2019 in TCRdb). Context from the whole study: Donor HLA type was relevant to the analysis, as public TCR beta signatures indicated carriage of CMV infection together with the matching HLA type. Broad study findings and their caveats: In both this cohort and an independent cohort of some 370 donors, the cumulative frequency of public TCR beta family members distinguished carriers of CMV infection plus the relevant HLA type. In the ex vivo response, HLA-C-restricted CMV-specific TCR beta clonotypes were dominant, and in two of eight donors the single most frequent clonotype came from this HLA-C-restricted group.

Sequencing was performed on an Illumina HiSeq 1500. TCRdb's own reprocessing of the public reads used fastp at Q25 and MiXCR and kept productive beta chains. Entries that share a CDR3 protein sequence are merged under the most common genes and DNA. Across this sample there are fewer than 250,000 distinct CDR3 sequences, with roughly 20% seen only once. The top ten constitute 18% of the sample. The CDR3 starts with the cysteine, ends with the phenylalanine, and has 12 residues. Only CDR3 DNA is held: 36 bases, read in frame from base 1. Clipping removes 8 bases from V and 5 bases from J, with 4 as the unmatched junction base count. CDR1 and CDR2 are drawn from the germline V gene: MDHEN, SYDVKM. The sample holds many counts of this clonotype. The clone's antigen remains unknown. Base-call qualities are not available, and no considerably larger clone is one nucleotide away.

Sequencing was carried out using CD8+ T cells from PBMCs. The source is a human donor in good health (CMV status not recorded). Some clones in this sample may be carry-over from other donors' samples. The chain employs TRBV28 and TRBJ2-7, with 9 junctional bases fitting TRBD1. The DNA sequence follows: TGTGCCAGCGCCGACAGGGGGGACGAGCAGTACTTC. This is translated as CASADRGDEQYF.